A single T cell receptor (beta chain) is shown here with its context. Under the authors' procedure: Estimation of nucleated cell counts was performed using reference gene primer amplification. Clones were read by immunoSEQ multiplex PCR, and TCRdb kept only the in-frame ones, dropping some. The DNA gave D and trimming, while V, J and clone size come from that table. The table has around 220,000 clones, nearly 90% seen once. The data stem from a study of blood T cell repertoires in COVID-19. Study at large: T cells, B-cell-depleted T cells, or PBMCs supplied cDNA or gDNA.

This TCR derives from a woman aged 40 to 50 who had recovered from COVID-19. The sample consisted of peripheral blood.

The chain's CDR3 is CAIKQGAANYGYTF. In nucleotides, the CDR3 is TGTGCCATCAAACAGGGCGCAGCTAACTATGGCTACACCTTC. This chain connects TRBV6-6 to TRBJ1-2; D is possibly TRBD1 (6 bases). The V gene lost 10 bases and the J gene lost 0 bases, with 15 bases spanning the gap. CDR1 and CDR2 from the germline V gene are MNHNY and SVGAGI (reference sequence). CDR3 size: 14 residues.